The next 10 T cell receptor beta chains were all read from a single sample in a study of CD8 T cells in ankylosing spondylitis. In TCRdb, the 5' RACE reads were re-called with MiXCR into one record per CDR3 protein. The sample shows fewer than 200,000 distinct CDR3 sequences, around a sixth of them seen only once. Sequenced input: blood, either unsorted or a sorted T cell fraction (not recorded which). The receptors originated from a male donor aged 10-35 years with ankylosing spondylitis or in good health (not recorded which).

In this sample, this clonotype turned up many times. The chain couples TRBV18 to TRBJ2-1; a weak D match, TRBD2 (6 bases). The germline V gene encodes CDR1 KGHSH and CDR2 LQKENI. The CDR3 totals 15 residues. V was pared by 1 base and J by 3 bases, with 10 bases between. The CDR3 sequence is CASSPRQGGYNEQFF. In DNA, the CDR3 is TGTGCCAGCTCACCACGGCAGGGAGGCTACAATGAGCAGTTCTTC.

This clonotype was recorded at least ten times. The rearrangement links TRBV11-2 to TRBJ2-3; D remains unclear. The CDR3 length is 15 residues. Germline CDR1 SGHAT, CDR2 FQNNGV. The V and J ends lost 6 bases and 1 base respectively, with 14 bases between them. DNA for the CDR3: TGTGCCAGCAGGCTTTATGGTTGGGGCACAGATACGCAGTATTTT. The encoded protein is CASRLYGWGTDTQYF. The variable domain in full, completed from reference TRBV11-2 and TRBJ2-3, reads EAGVAQSPRYKIIEKRQSVAFWCNPISGHATLYWYQQILGQGPKLLIQFQNNGVVDDSQLPKDRFSAERLKGVDSTLKIQPAKLEDSAVYLCASRLYGWGTDTQYFGPGTRLTVL.

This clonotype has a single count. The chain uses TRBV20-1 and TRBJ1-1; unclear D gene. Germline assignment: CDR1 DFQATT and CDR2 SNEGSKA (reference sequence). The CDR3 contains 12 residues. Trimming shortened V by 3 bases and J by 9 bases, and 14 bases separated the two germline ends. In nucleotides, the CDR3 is TGCAGTGCTAGGTCTGGGGTGATACAAGCTTTCTTT. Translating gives CSARSGVIQAFF.

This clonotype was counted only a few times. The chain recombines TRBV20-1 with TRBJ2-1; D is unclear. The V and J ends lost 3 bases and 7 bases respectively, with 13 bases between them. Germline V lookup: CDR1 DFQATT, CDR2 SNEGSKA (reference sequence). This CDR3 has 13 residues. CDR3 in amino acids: CSASIRPTNEQFF. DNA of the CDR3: TGCAGTGCTAGTATCCGGCCTACTAATGAGCAGTTCTTC.

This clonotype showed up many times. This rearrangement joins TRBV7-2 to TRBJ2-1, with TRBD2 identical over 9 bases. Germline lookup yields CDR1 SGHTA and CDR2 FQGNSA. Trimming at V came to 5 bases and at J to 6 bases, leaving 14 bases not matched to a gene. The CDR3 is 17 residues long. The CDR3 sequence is CASSLVLGAGGLNEQFF. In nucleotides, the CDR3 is TGTGCCAGCAGCCTCGTCCTAGGGGCGGGAGGGCTCAATGAGCAGTTCTTC.

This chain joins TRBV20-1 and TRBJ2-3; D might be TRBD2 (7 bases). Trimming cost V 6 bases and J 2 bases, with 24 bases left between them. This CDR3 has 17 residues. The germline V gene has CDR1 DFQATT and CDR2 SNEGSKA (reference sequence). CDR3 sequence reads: CSARPGWAGANTDTQYF. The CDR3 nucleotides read TGCAGTGCCCGTCCCGGCTGGGCGGGGGCTAACACAGATACGCAGTATTTT.

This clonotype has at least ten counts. CDR3: CASSHGSRGGTDTQYF. In nucleotides, the CDR3 is TGCGCCAGCAGCCACGGGTCTCGGGGCGGCACAGATACGCAGTATTTT. J is TRBJ2-3 and V is TRBV5-1; D could derive from TRBD1 or TRBD2 (5 bases each). CDR3 length: 16 residues. Trimming pared 4 bases from V and 1 base from J, leaving 16 bases between. Looked up from germline, CDR1 is SGHRS and CDR2 is YFSETQ.

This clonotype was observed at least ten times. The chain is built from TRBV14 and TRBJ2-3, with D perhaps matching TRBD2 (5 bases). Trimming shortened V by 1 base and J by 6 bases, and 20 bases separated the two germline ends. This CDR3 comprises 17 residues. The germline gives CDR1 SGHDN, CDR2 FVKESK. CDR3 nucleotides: TGTGCCAGCAGCCAAGTACGGGGTGCCGCCTTACCGGATACGCAGTATTTT. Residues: CASSQVRGAALPDTQYF.

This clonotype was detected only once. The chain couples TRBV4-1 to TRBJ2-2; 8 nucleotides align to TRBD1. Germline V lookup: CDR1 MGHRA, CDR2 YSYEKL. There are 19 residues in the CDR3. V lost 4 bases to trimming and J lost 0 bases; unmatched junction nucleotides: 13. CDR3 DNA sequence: TGCGCCAGCAGCCCACCTCCCAGGACAGGGCTTTCGAACACCGGGGAGCTGTTTTTT. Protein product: CASSPPPRTGLSNTGELFF.

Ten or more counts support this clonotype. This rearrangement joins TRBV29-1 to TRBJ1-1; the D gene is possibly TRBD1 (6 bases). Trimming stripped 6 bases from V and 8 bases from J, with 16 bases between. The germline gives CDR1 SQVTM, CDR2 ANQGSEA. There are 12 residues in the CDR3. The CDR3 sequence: CSVQRGMMEAFF. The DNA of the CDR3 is TGCAGCGTGCAGAGGGGGATGATGGAAGCTTTCTTT.